The next 21 T cell receptor beta chains were all read from a single sample in a study of T cells in Graves' hyperthyroidism and ophthalmopathy. Amplification of TCR beta CDR3 regions was performed using RNA transcripts as template. During a first-round RT-PCR of the TCR CDR3, the HTBI primer set was used. In TCRdb, the multiplex PCR reads were re-called with MiXCR into one record per CDR3 protein. The profile shows around 350,000 distinct CDR3 sequences, around 25% of them singletons. Source material: blood. These TCRs come from a man in his fifties or sixties with Graves' hyperthyroidism.

The chain uses TRBV6-2 or TRBV6-3 and TRBJ2-1, with D tentatively TRBD1 (6 bases). This CDR3 is built from 14 residues. V lost 5 bases and J 8 bases, leaving 16 bases between the germline ends. Germline CDR1 is MNHEY and CDR2 is SVGEGT. CDR3 sequence reads: CASSSVPRGDEQFF. As DNA, the CDR3 is TGTGCCAGCAGTAGCGTCCCCAGGGGCGATGAGCAGTTCTTC.

The chain couples TRBV27 to TRBJ2-1; 8 bases align to TRBD2. The germline V gene encodes CDR1 MNHEY and CDR2 SMNVEV (reference sequence). This CDR3 region has 16 residues. V was clipped by 5 bases and J by 1 base; unmatched bases: 7. The DNA for the CDR3 is TGTGCCAGCAGTCTTAGCGGGGAAGGGTCCTACAATGAGCAGTTCTTC. It encodes CASSLSGEGSYNEQFF.

Many counts were recorded for this clonotype. CDR3 DNA: TGCGCCAGCAGCTTGTCATCGGGACAGGGGGCCCACGAGCAGTACTTC. Residues: CASSLSSGQGAHEQYF. This rearrangement joins TRBV5-1 to TRBJ2-7, with 12 bases matching TRBD1. Germline V CDR1 and CDR2: SGHRS, YFSETQ. V lost 1 base, J lost 5 bases, and 7 bases stayed unmatched. CDR3 length equals 16 residues.

This clonotype was found a few times. The chain has TRBV5-1 and TRBJ2-7; D unclear. Trimming took 1 base from V and 3 from J, leaving 8 bases between them. Germline V lookup: CDR1 SGHRS, CDR2 YFSETQ. The CDR3 has 13 residues. In DNA form, the CDR3 reads TGCGCCAGCAGCTTGAGGCAGAACTACGAGCAGTACTTC. Protein sequence: CASSLRQNYEQYF. The whole variable domain, remainder taken from reference TRBV5-1 and TRBJ2-7, is KAGVTQTPRYLIKTRGQQVTLSCSPISGHRSVSWYQQTPGQGLQFLFEYFSETQRNKGNFPGRFSGRQFSNSRSEMNVSTLELGDSALYLCASSLRQNYEQYFGPGTRLTVT.

The chain joins TRBV7-9 to TRBJ2-4, with D possibly being TRBD2 (5 bases). Per germline, CDR1 SEHNR and CDR2 FQNEAQ (reference sequence). V lost 1 base, J lost 0 bases, and 7 bases lay in between. The CDR3 has 15 residues. CDR3 region: CASSLVRGAKNIQYF. CDR3 DNA sequence: TGTGCCAGCAGCTTAGTCCGGGGAGCCAAAAACATTCAGTACTTC.

This clonotype came up a few times. The chain uses TRBV20-1 and TRBJ2-5; D remains ambiguous. V lost 3 bases to trimming and J lost 0 bases, with 5 bases between them. The CDR3 spans 12 residues. From germline, CDR1 is DFQATT and CDR2 SNEGSKA (reference sequence). The CDR3 bases are TGCAGTGCTAGGAAGGACCAAGAGACCCAGTACTTC. Translating gives CSARKDQETQYF.

This clonotype was recorded a few times. The CDR3 DNA is TGCGCCAGTCTTCCTTGGGGCGGGAGGGCAACCAATGAGCAGTTCTTC. Translating it yields CASLPWGGRATNEQFF. V is TRBV5-1 and J is TRBJ2-1; TRBD2 matches 9 bases. Germline V CDR1 and CDR2: SGHRS, YFSETQ. The CDR3 is made up of 16 amino acids. The junction had 15 bases not matched to a gene; V was cut back by 8 bases and J by 6 bases.

The chain carries TRBV6-1 and TRBJ2-5, with 7 bases identical to TRBD2. The germline V gene has CDR1 MNHNS and CDR2 SASEGT. The CDR3 has 13 residues. V lost 6 bases, J lost 5 bases, and 6 bases stayed unmatched. This CDR3 is CASRANGGETQYF. The CDR3 DNA follows: TGTGCCAGCAGAGCCAACGGGGGGGAGACCCAGTACTTC.

V and J are TRBV20-1 and TRBJ2-7, with D possibly TRBD1 on 6 matching bases. The germline CDR1 and CDR2 sequences are DFQATT and SNEGSKA (reference sequence). The V and J ends lost 0 bases and 0 bases respectively, with 12 bases between them. CDR3 length: 15 residues. CDR3 in DNA: TGCAGTGCTAGAGATGGCGCAGGGGACTCCTACGAGCAGTACTTC. It is translated as CSARDGAGDSYEQYF.

This clonotype showed up just a few times. The V call is TRBV6-1, the J call TRBJ2-7; 9 nucleotides line up with TRBD2. There are 16 residues in the CDR3. The junction had 10 bases not matched to a gene; V was cut back by 6 bases and J by 1 base. Per the germline V gene, CDR1 is MNHNS and CDR2 is SASEGT. CDR3 sequence (DNA): TGTGCCAGCAGCCCCTCCGGCGGGAGGGCTTCCTACGAGCAGTACTTC. Translating it yields CASSPSGGRASYEQYF.

This clonotype was seen only a few times. One end of the junction fails to match germline, which may point to a read error. The V call is TRBV7-2, the J call TRBJ2-5; TRBD2 matches 7 bases. The CDR3 runs to 16 residues. Per germline, CDR1 SGHTA and CDR2 FQGNSA. In nucleotides, the CDR3 is TGCGCCAGCAGCACACGGGCTAGCGGATCAGAAGAGACCCAGTACTTC. Translation gives CASSTRASGSEETQYF.

V is TRBV12-3 or TRBV12-4 and J is TRBJ1-1, with 7 bases aligning to TRBD1. J lost 3 bases, V lost 10 bases, and 17 bases had no gene match. The CDR3 runs to 16 residues. Here the CDR3 DNA reads TGTGCCACTTCAGACCGGGACAGACGGTGGGACACTGAAGCTTTCTTT. Amino acid sequence: CATSDRDRRWDTEAFF.

This clonotype was picked up many times. CDR3 coding DNA: TGTGCCTGGAGTGTCGGGTTCCAAGAGACCCAGTACTTC. It codes for CAWSVGFQETQYF. The V gene is TRBV30, the J gene TRBJ2-5; D is unclear. V was cut by 0 bases and J by 1 base, with 6 bases left in between. The CDR3 covers 13 residues. CDR1 and CDR2 from the germline V gene are GTSNPN and SVGIG (reference sequence).

In this sample, this clonotype turned up a few times. CDR3 nucleotide sequence: TGTGCCAGCAGTCAGAGGACTAGTGAAACCGGGGAGCTGTTTTTT. It is translated as CASSQRTSETGELFF. The V and J genes are TRBV27 and TRBJ2-2; 7 bases agree with TRBD2. The CDR3 totals 15 residues. V shed 5 bases, J shed 5 bases, and the junction held 8 bases outside the gene matches. Germline V gene lookup returns CDR1 MNHEY and CDR2 SMNVEV (reference sequence).

The V and J genes are TRBV2 and TRBJ1-1; TRBD1 might be the D (6 bases). Germline CDR1 SNHLY, CDR2 FYNNEI. The CDR3 totals 14 residues. The V gene lost 5 bases and the J gene lost 0 bases, with 10 bases spanning the gap. The DNA of the CDR3 is TGTGCCAGCAGTTACGACAGGCTGAACACTGAAGCTTTCTTT. It yields the protein CASSYDRLNTEAFF. Variable domain in full (rest from reference TRBV2 and TRBJ1-1): EPEVTQTPSHQVTQMGQEVILRCVPISNHLYFYWYRQILGQKVEFLVSFYNNEISEKSEIFDDQFSVERPDGSNFTLKIRSTKLEDSAMYFCASSYDRLNTEAFFGQGTRLTVV.

This clonotype was picked up a small number of times. This chain links TRBV9 with TRBJ2-2; the match to TRBD2 covers 9 bases. V gave up 0 bases and J gave up 6 bases; unmatched junction bases: 9. Per the germline V gene, CDR1 is SGDLS and CDR2 is YYNGEE. The CDR3 is 17 residues long. This CDR3 is CASSVERAGGMAGELFF. CDR3 in DNA: TGTGCCAGCAGCGTAGAACGAGCGGGAGGAATGGCCGGGGAGCTGTTTTTT.

This clonotype was recorded at least ten times. This rearrangement joins TRBV2 to TRBJ2-1; D unclear. V was shortened by 4 bases and J by 2 bases, with 9 bases between the two germline ends. CDR3 length equals 14 residues. Per germline, CDR1 SNHLY and CDR2 FYNNEI. CDR3 protein: CASSVVDPYNEQFF. In DNA form, the CDR3 reads TGTGCCAGCAGTGTTGTCGACCCCTACAATGAGCAGTTCTTC.

This clonotype turned up a few times. The DNA of the CDR3 is TGTGCCAGCAGCCCGACGGCGGCCCTGTACAATGAGCAGTTCTTC. It encodes CASSPTAALYNEQFF. The V call is TRBV7-6, the J call TRBJ2-1; D call uncertain. This CDR3 is built from 15 residues. The germline V gene encodes CDR1 SGHVS and CDR2 FNYEAQ. V was clipped by 5 bases and J by 4 bases, with 15 bases between them.

The table lists this clonotype with a few counts. This sequence may be a read error, since a much larger clone differs from it by one base. V gene TRBV3-1 combines with J gene TRBJ2-1; D gene uncertain. The germline gives CDR1 LGHDT, CDR2 YNNKEL (reference sequence). The CDR3 spans 15 residues. This chain's CDR3 is CASSQGRRAYNEQLF. CDR3 nucleotides: TGTGCCAGCAGCCAAGGCCGCCGGGCCTACAATGAGCAGCTCTTC.

This clonotype was observed a few times. The CDR3 DNA is TGCGCCAGCAGCTTAAGCGGACAGGGTAATTCACCCCTCCACTTT. It specifies CASSLSGQGNSPLHF. The genes are TRBV5-1 and TRBJ1-6; 8 bases align to TRBD1. V shed 2 bases, J shed 6 bases, and the junction held 4 bases outside the gene matches. Per the germline V gene, CDR1 is SGHRS and CDR2 is YFSETQ. The CDR3 is 15 residues long.

This clonotype has a handful of counts. The chain combines TRBV20-1 with TRBJ2-1; 8 nucleotides align to TRBD2. CDR3 length equals 15 residues. V lost 5 bases to trimming and J lost 4 bases; unmatched junction nucleotides: 10. Per the germline V gene, CDR1 is DFQATT and CDR2 is SNEGSKA (reference sequence). The CDR3 DNA follows: TGCAGTGCTCCGAGAGCGGGAGACCTTTACAATGAGCAGTTCTTC. Translation gives CSAPRAGDLYNEQFF.